This T cell receptor (beta chain) was profiled in a study of shared clonotypes between healthy human individuals. The repertoire was sequenced with immunoSEQ multiplex PCR; TCRdb's copy has only in-frame clones and lacks some. The sample has about 2 million clones, about 95% seen once. The germline CDR1 and CDR2 sequences are SEHNR and FQNEAQ (reference sequence). CDR3 length: 15 amino acids. The trim removed 2 bases at V and 3 bases at J, leaving 5 bases unmatched. The naive CD8 subset, CD45RO-negative cells positively selected for CCR7, excluded terminally differentiated effector memory CD45RA+ cells.

The chain recombines TRBV7-9 with TRBJ1-2; the match to TRBD1 covers 8 bases. The receptor's source is a man younger than 35 in good health. Sequenced input: naive CD8+ T cells sorted from blood. The CDR3 DNA is TGTGCCAGCAGCTTACAAACAGGGGGTGACTATGGCTACACCTTC. It specifies CASSLQTGGDYGYTF.